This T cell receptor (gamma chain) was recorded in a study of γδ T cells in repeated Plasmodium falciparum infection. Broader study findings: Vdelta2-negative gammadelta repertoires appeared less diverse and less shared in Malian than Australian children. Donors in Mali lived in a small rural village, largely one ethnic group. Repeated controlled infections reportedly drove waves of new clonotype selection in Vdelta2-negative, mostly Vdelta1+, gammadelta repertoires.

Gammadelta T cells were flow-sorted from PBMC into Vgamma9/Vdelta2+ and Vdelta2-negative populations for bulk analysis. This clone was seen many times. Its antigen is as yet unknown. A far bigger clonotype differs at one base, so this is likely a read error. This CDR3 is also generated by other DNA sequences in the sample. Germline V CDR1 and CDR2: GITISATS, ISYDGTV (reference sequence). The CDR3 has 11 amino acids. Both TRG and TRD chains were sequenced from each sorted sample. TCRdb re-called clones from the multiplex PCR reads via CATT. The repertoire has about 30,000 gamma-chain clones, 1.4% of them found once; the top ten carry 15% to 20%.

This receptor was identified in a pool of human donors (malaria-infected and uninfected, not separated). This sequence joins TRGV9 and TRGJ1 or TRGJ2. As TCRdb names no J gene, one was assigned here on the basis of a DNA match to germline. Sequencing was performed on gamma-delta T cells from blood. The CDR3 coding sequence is TGTGCATTGTGGGAGGGGAATAAGAAACTCTTT. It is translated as CALWEGNKKLF.